Below are 32 T cell receptor beta chains sequenced from a single sample in a study of cytomegalovirus exposure and HLA in healthy donors. The protocol was immunoSEQ multiplex PCR, while the TCRdb copy is restricted to in-frame clones and leaves out a portion. The table records approximately 160,000 clones, around 96% of them present only once. The source material was PBMCs. The receptors shown here come from a young woman in good health and CMV-seronegative.

This sequence joins TRBV7-6 and TRBJ1-4, with TRBD1 matching 7 bases. The V and J ends lost 7 bases and 10 bases, in that order; junction bases with no gene match: 6. The CDR3 is made up of 12 amino acids. The germline V gene encodes CDR1 SGHVS and CDR2 FNYEAQ. In DNA, the CDR3 is TGTGCCAGCAAGACAGGGCTGGGAAAACTGTTTTTT. It codes for CASKTGLGKLFF.

The chain is built from TRBV9 and TRBJ2-7; 8 bases fit TRBD1. J gave up 3 bases and V 0 bases, and 5 bases lay outside the gene matches. The CDR3 totals 15 residues. CDR1 SGDLS and CDR2 YYNGEE come from the germline V gene. CDR3 in amino acids: CASSVGDRGYYEQYF. The DNA for the CDR3 is TGTGCCAGCAGCGTAGGAGACAGGGGATACTACGAGCAGTACTTC.

V usage is TRBV4-1 and J usage is TRBJ2-3, with D tentatively TRBD2 (7 bases). The ends were cut back, 4 bases at V and 6 bases at J, with 29 bases in the middle. CDR3 size: 19 residues. The V gene's germline CDR1 is MGHRA and CDR2 YSYEKL. The CDR3 sequence: CASSLGGAVSGTLLDTQYF. In DNA form, the CDR3 reads TGCGCCAGCAGCCTGGGGGGGGCTGTTTCCGGGACCCTTCTGGATACGCAGTATTTT.

The chain joins TRBV4-3 to TRBJ2-2; the D gene is possibly TRBD1 (5 bases). V gave up 6 bases and J gave up 5 bases, with 19 bases separating them. Germline V gives CDR1 LGHNA, CDR2 YSLEER. The CDR3 spans 16 residues. DNA of the CDR3: TGCGCCAGCAGTCACCAATCTCTAGGGGAAACCGGGGAGCTGTTTTTT. Protein product: CASSHQSLGETGELFF.

The chain carries TRBV4-3 and TRBJ2-7, with D tentatively TRBD1 (6 bases). Trimming cost V 1 base and J 0 bases, with 13 bases left between them. CDR3 length equals 16 residues. Germline V gives CDR1 LGHNA, CDR2 YSLEER. The CDR3 sequence is CASSQGDRRSSYEQYF. CDR3 nucleotides: TGCGCCAGCAGCCAAGGTGACAGGCGAAGCTCCTACGAGCAGTACTTC.

This chain connects TRBV27 to TRBJ2-6; D not certain. Trimming cost V 3 bases and J 0 bases, with 9 bases left between them. CDR3 length equals 16 residues. Germline CDR1 MNHEY, CDR2 SMNVEV (reference sequence). The CDR3 spells CASSFSRSSGANVLTF. The CDR3 DNA follows: TGTGCCAGCAGTTTTTCGAGGAGCTCTGGGGCCAACGTCCTGACTTTC.

The chain is built from TRBV19 and TRBJ1-1; D not certain. The V end was cut by 1 base, the J end by 1 base, with 10 bases between. Looked up from germline, CDR1 is LNHDA and CDR2 is SQIVND (reference sequence). The CDR3 length is 15 residues. Here the CDR3 reads CASSIVPSGNTEAFF. The DNA of the CDR3 is TGTGCCAGTAGTATAGTCCCCAGCGGGAACACTGAAGCTTTCTTT.

V and J are TRBV7-8 and TRBJ2-7, with D possibly TRBD1 on 5 matching bases. The CDR3 runs to 15 residues. V was shortened by 0 bases and J by 2 bases, with 11 bases between the two germline ends. Per the germline V gene, CDR1 is SGHVS and CDR2 is FQNEAQ. The CDR3 loop is CASSLAPGITYEQYF. The CDR3 DNA is TGTGCCAGCAGCTTAGCGCCAGGGATCACCTACGAGCAGTACTTC.

The chain couples TRBV11-3 to TRBJ2-2, with unresolved D. V was pared by 4 bases and J by 7 bases, with 13 bases between. The germline gives CDR1 SGHNT, CDR2 YENEEA. This CDR3 contains 14 residues. The CDR3 spells CASSSWQSGGELFF. CDR3 DNA sequence: TGTGCCAGCAGCTCGTGGCAGTCGGGCGGGGAGCTGTTTTTT.

This clone has a single count. The chain uses TRBV6-1 and TRBJ2-2; TRBD1 matches at 8 bases. After removal of 5 bases from V and 6 bases from J, the junction contained 8 bases not matched to a gene. Germline V gene data show CDR1 as MNHNS and CDR2 as SASEGT. CDR3 length: 15 amino acids. The chain's CDR3 is CASSTQGAQAGELFF. CDR3 nucleotides: TGTGCCAGCAGTACCCAGGGGGCGCAGGCCGGGGAGCTGTTTTTT.

V gene TRBV11-2 combines with J gene TRBJ1-2; D is uncertain. The germline V and J ends were trimmed by 5 bases and 3 bases, with 13 bases remaining between them. Germline V gives CDR1 SGHAT, CDR2 FQNNGV. The CDR3 covers 14 residues. The DNA of the CDR3 is TGTGCCAGCAGCGTCGTAGACACCTACTATGGCTACACCTTC. It is translated as CASSVVDTYYGYTF.

The chain employs TRBV6-5 and TRBJ2-5; tentatively, D is TRBD2 (6 bases). The CDR3 length is 13 residues. V lost 2 bases to trimming and J lost 5 bases, with 9 bases between them. Per germline, CDR1 MNHEY and CDR2 SVGAGI. CDR3 protein: CASSYRGRETQYF. The CDR3 DNA is TGTGCCAGCAGTTACCGGGGGAGGGAGACCCAGTACTTC.

The chain joins TRBV11-3 to TRBJ2-1; TRBD2 agrees at 14 bases. CDR1 is SGHNT and CDR2 is YENEEA in the germline V gene. There are 16 residues in the CDR3. V gave up 3 bases and J gave up 5 bases; unmatched junction bases: 3. The CDR3 coding sequence is TGTGCCAGCAGCTTGAGACTAGCGGGGGGGGACAATGAGCAGTTCTTC. Its translation is CASSLRLAGGDNEQFF.

A single count supports this clone. The V and J genes are TRBV27 and TRBJ2-5, with 12 bases matching TRBD2. Germline-derived CDR1 and CDR2 are MNHEY and SMNVEV (reference sequence). The length of the CDR3 is 16 residues. V lost 3 bases, J lost 8 bases, and 10 bases stayed unmatched. Here the CDR3 reads CASSFLAGGPPITQYF. The CDR3 nucleotides are TGTGCCAGCAGTTTTCTAGCGGGGGGGCCCCCAATAACCCAGTACTTC.

The chain couples TRBV7-6 to TRBJ2-5; no clear D gene. V was clipped by 2 bases and J by 2 bases, with 12 bases between them. This CDR3 spans 15 amino acids. Germline V CDR1 and CDR2: SGHVS, FNYEAQ. The CDR3 bases are TGTGCCAGCAGCTTAAGTATCCTGGCACAAGAGACCCAGTACTTC. Translating gives CASSLSILAQETQYF.

The chain combines TRBV2 with TRBJ1-1; 7 bases are a match to TRBD1. Per the germline V gene, CDR1 is SNHLY and CDR2 is FYNNEI. With V trimmed by 5 bases and J by 4 bases, 16 bases remained unmatched. CDR3 length: 17 amino acids. The CDR3 is CASSLKLNRGWITEAFF. In nucleotides, the CDR3 is TGTGCCAGCAGTCTTAAGCTAAACAGGGGATGGATCACTGAAGCTTTCTTT.

As regards this clone: The final CDR3 position lacks the conserved phenylalanine or tryptophan, pointing to a likely read error. No DNA is shown, since the ends of the CDR3 on it are uncertain; the CDR3 is the one TCRdb lists. The chain couples TRBV23-1 to TRBJ2-3; no check of the table's D call, TRBD1, against the DNA was made. TRBV23-1 is an ORF, with its function uncertain. 8 amino acids form the CDR3, both terminal residues included. CDR3 protein: CASTLGQP.

This rearrangement joins TRBV15 to TRBJ1-1; 8 bases fit TRBD1. The CDR3 runs 14 residues. The V and J ends lost 1 base and 7 bases, in that order; junction bases with no gene match: 5. In germline, CDR1 is LNHNV, CDR2 YYDKDF (reference sequence). CDR3 DNA sequence: TGTGCCACCAGCAGAGCGCAGGGGGCTTTTGAAGCTTTCTTT. It specifies CATSRAQGAFEAFF.

This chain uses TRBV2 with TRBJ1-2; D gene unclear. The ends were cut back, 1 base at V and 8 bases at J, with 17 bases in the middle. Germline loops: CDR1 SNHLY, CDR2 FYNNEI. The CDR3 totals 15 residues. CDR3 bases: TGTGCCAGCAGTGAAGGAGGGAACCTATTACCCGGCTACACCTTC. Protein sequence: CASSEGGNLLPGYTF. Combining the CDR3 with reference TRBV2 and TRBJ1-2 gives the whole variable domain EPEVTQTPSHQVTQMGQEVILRCVPISNHLYFYWYRQILGQKVEFLVSFYNNEISEKSEIFDDQFSVERPDGSNFTLKIRSTKLEDSAMYFCASSEGGNLLPGYTFGSGTRLTVV.

The rearrangement links TRBV7-3 to TRBJ2-1, with D tentatively TRBD2 (5 bases). Germline values: CDR1 SGHTA, CDR2 FQGTGA. Trimming shortened V by 5 bases and J by 5 bases, and 16 bases separated the two germline ends. The CDR3 spans 15 residues. CDR3 sequence reads: CASSPRGQANNEQFF. As DNA, the CDR3 is TGTGCCAGCAGCCCCCGCGGGCAGGCAAACAATGAGCAGTTCTTC.

The chain employs TRBV19 and TRBJ1-1; 8 bases line up with TRBD1. The CDR3 loop spans 15 amino acids. Trimming removed 5 bases from V and 5 bases from J; junction bases left unmatched: 10. CDR1 is LNHDA, CDR2 SQIVND, per germline (reference sequence). The CDR3 region has the DNA TGTGCCAGTAGTGGGGGGACAGGCCCCAGGACTGAAGCTTTCTTT. This translates into CASSGGTGPRTEAFF.

The CDR3 coding sequence is TGTGCCAGCCAAATCGGCCCGGGACAGAGAATTTTCACCGGGGAGCTGTTTTTT. Translation gives CASQIGPGQRIFTGELFF. J is TRBJ2-2 and V is TRBV10-3, with TRBD1 identical over 7 bases. Germline V CDR1 and CDR2: ENHRY, SYGVKD. This CDR3 is 18 amino acids long. Unmatched junction bases numbered 21, after V lost 10 bases and J lost 4 bases.

The CDR3 DNA sequence: TGTGCCAGCAGCTTAGTCATAAAACAGGGGATTGGAGATTCACCCCTCCACTTT. This gives the protein CASSLVIKQGIGDSPLHF. The rearrangement uses TRBV7-9 and TRBJ1-6; TRBD1 matches at 7 bases. Trimming cost V 1 base and J 8 bases; bases outside gene matches: 14. The CDR3 is 18 amino acids. The germline gives CDR1 SEHNR, CDR2 FQNEAQ (reference sequence). Full variable domain (rest looked up from reference TRBV7-9 and TRBJ1-6): DTGVSQNPRHKITKRGQNVTFRCDPISEHNRLYWYRQTLGQGPEFLTYFQNEAQLEKSRLLSDRFSAERPKGSFSTLEIQRTEQGDSAMYLCASSLVIKQGIGDSPLHFGNGTRLTVT.

The gene calls are TRBV4-2 and TRBJ1-3; TRBD1 might be the D (6 bases). CDR1 and CDR2 from the germline V gene are LGHNA and YNFKEQ. Trimming cost V 4 bases and J 6 bases, with 16 bases left between them. The length of the CDR3 is 15 residues. CDR3: CASSRSGGPENTIYF. The CDR3 coding sequence is TGTGCCAGCAGCCGTTCCGGGGGGCCCGAAAACACCATATATTTT.

The gene calls are TRBV19 and TRBJ2-7; perhaps TRBD1 as D (6 bases). With 2 bases removed from V and 1 base from J, the gap between germline ends came to 15 bases. Germline CDR1 is LNHDA and CDR2 is SQIVND (reference sequence). The CDR3 is made up of 16 amino acids. CDR3 DNA sequence: TGTGCCAGTAGTATAAGCACCGGGACACAATCCTACGAGCAGTACTTC. This encodes CASSISTGTQSYEQYF.

The CDR3 region has the DNA TGTGCCAGCAGCTTAGAACCAAGTGGGGGGTCTCCTGGCTACACCTTC. It is translated as CASSLEPSGGSPGYTF. This chain links TRBV11-2 with TRBJ1-2; TRBD1 is a possible D gene (5 bases). The CDR3 is made up of 16 amino acids. V dropped 0 bases and J dropped 7 bases, with 18 bases sitting between them. Germline V CDR1 and CDR2: SGHAT, FQNNGV.

V is TRBV7-2 and J is TRBJ2-5; 9 nucleotides match TRBD2. The germline V gene has CDR1 SGHTA and CDR2 FQGNSA. Germline trimming cut 5 bases from V and 6 bases from J; bases unmatched to any gene: 13. This CDR3 is 16 amino acids long. DNA of the CDR3: TGTGCCAGCAGCCCCTGGGGTAGCGGGGGCCTTCAGACCCAGTACTTC. Its translation: CASSPWGSGGLQTQYF.

The chain has TRBV30 and TRBJ2-3; 8 nucleotides match TRBD1. Germline lookup yields CDR1 GTSNPN and CDR2 SVGIG (reference sequence). After removal of 4 bases from V and 3 bases from J, the junction contained 9 bases not matched to a gene. CDR3 length: 15 amino acids. The CDR3: CAWTQDRDRTDTQYF. CDR3 nucleotide sequence: TGTGCCTGGACTCAGGACAGGGATCGTACAGATACGCAGTATTTT.

V and J are TRBV7-2 and TRBJ1-4; 9 nucleotides align to TRBD1. With 3 bases clipped from V and 8 bases from J, the junction kept 4 bases outside the gene matches. CDR1 is SGHTA and CDR2 is FQGNSA in the germline V gene. This CDR3 is 14 amino acids long. Here the CDR3 DNA reads TGTGCCAGCAGCTTCAGGACAGGGGACGAAAAACTGTTTTTT. It translates to CASSFRTGDEKLFF.

V and J are TRBV6-5 and TRBJ2-3; 7 bases agree with TRBD2. The trim removed 7 bases at V and 6 bases at J, leaving 7 bases unmatched. Germline V gene data show CDR1 as MNHEY and CDR2 as SVGAGI. The CDR3 has 13 residues. DNA for the CDR3: TGTGCCAGCACAAGCGGGACTCCTGATACGCAGTATTTT. Translation: CASTSGTPDTQYF.

The rearrangement uses TRBV5-1 and TRBJ2-1; perhaps TRBD2 as D (6 bases). The length of the CDR3 is 14 residues. Germline V gene data show CDR1 as SGHRS and CDR2 as YFSETQ. V gave up 0 bases and J gave up 2 bases, with 6 bases separating them. The CDR3 loop reads CASSLGTTYNEQFF. The DNA for the CDR3 is TGCGCCAGCAGCTTGGGGACTACCTACAATGAGCAGTTCTTC.

The V gene is TRBV4-1, the J gene TRBJ2-1, with D possibly matching TRBD2 (6 bases). The CDR3 runs 16 residues. Germline CDR1 reads MGHRA; CDR2 reads YSYEKL. V shed 0 bases and J shed 2 bases, with 11 bases lying between them. The CDR3 DNA follows: TGCGCCAGCAGCCAAGACCCCGGGGGAACCTACAATGAGCAGTTCTTC. It yields the protein CASSQDPGGTYNEQFF.